These 30 T cell receptor beta chains originate from one sample sequenced in a study of blood T cell repertoires in COVID-19. The data were produced by immunoSEQ multiplex PCR, yet TCRdb's version contains in-frame clones alone and is incomplete. Among around 53,000 clones, approximately 91% were seen once, and the ten largest hold approximately 2.8%. The sample taken for sequencing was peripheral blood. The origin of the receptors is a human donor in a cohort sampled during active COVID-19.

The chain combines TRBV29-1 with TRBJ1-1; TRBD1 aligns across 10 bases. CDR1 and CDR2 from the germline V gene are SQVTM and ANQGSEA. This CDR3 has 15 residues. V dropped 6 bases and J dropped 1; count of bases not matched to a gene: 8. CDR3 region: CSVRDRGNQNTEAFF. CDR3 nucleotides: TGCAGCGTCCGGGACAGGGGCAACCAGAACACTGAAGCTTTCTTT.

V gene TRBV6-6 combines with J gene TRBJ2-1; perhaps TRBD1 as D (5 bases). The CDR3 totals 15 residues. Germline lookup yields CDR1 MNHNY and CDR2 SVGAGI (reference sequence). Trimming took off 1 base at V and 2 bases at J, with 9 bases between the two ends. CDR3 bases: TGTGCCAGCAGTTACTACCAGGGCCCCTACAATGAGCAGTTCTTC. This sequence encodes CASSYYQGPYNEQFF.

This clone was picked up a small number of times. The chain joins TRBV4-2 to TRBJ2-7; 12 nucleotides align to TRBD2. The V gene's germline CDR1 is LGHNA and CDR2 YNFKEQ. The CDR3 has 16 residues. J lost 4 bases, V lost 2 bases, and 6 bases had no gene match. In nucleotides, the CDR3 is TGTGCCAGCAGCCAAACTCTAGCGGGAGGGCCTTACGAGCAGTACTTC. Encoded protein: CASSQTLAGGPYEQYF.

This sequence joins TRBV6-5 and TRBJ2-3; 9 nucleotides match TRBD2. From germline, CDR1 is MNHEY and CDR2 SVGAGI. After removal of 6 bases from V and 2 bases from J, the junction contained 6 bases not matched to a gene. The CDR3 has 15 residues. DNA for the CDR3: TGTGCCAGCAGCCGACTAGCGGCTGTCACAGATACGCAGTATTTT. This encodes CASSRLAAVTDTQYF.

The rearrangement joins TRBV27 to TRBJ2-1, with TRBD1 identical over 11 bases. Losses at the gene ends were 3 bases for V and 6 bases for J; bases not matched to a gene: 1. CDR3 length equals 14 residues. The V gene's germline CDR1 is MNHEY and CDR2 SMNVEV (reference sequence). In DNA form, the CDR3 reads TGTGCCAGCAGTTTCGGGACAGGGGGCAATGAGCAGTTCTTC. Its translation is CASSFGTGGNEQFF.

This clone was recorded a few times. This chain links TRBV5-1 with TRBJ1-6; possible D gene TRBD1, 6 bases. V was shortened by 0 bases and J by 8 bases, with 15 bases between the two germline ends. The CDR3 is 16 residues long. Germline lookup yields CDR1 SGHRS and CDR2 YFSETQ. The CDR3 loop is CASSLATGSDHSPLHF. CDR3 in DNA: TGCGCCAGCAGCTTGGCGACAGGTTCTGACCATTCACCCCTCCACTTT.

The V gene is TRBV3-1 (or the pseudogene TRBV3-2), the J gene TRBJ2-1; 10 bases align to TRBD2. V trimming: 6 bases; J trimming: 6 bases; junction bases outside the gene matches: 8. Germline V gene data show CDR1 as LGHDT and CDR2 as YNNKEL (reference sequence). The CDR3 loop spans 15 amino acids. CDR3 coding DNA: TGTGCCAGCAGTCCACTAGCGGGGCCCTTCAATGAGCAGTTCTTC. Protein: CASSPLAGPFNEQFF.

This clone occurred once. The chain has TRBV11-2 and TRBJ1-1; weak D call: TRBD1 (5 bases). Trimming removed 5 bases from V and 1 base from J, with 17 bases in between. CDR3 length: 16 residues. Germline V CDR1 and CDR2: SGHAT, FQNNGV. The CDR3 loop is CASSPAGGRSNTEAFF. CDR3 in DNA: TGTGCCAGCAGCCCGGCGGGGGGTAGATCGAACACTGAAGCTTTCTTT. Combining the CDR3 with reference TRBV11-2 and TRBJ1-1 gives the whole variable domain EAGVAQSPRYKIIEKRQSVAFWCNPISGHATLYWYQQILGQGPKLLIQFQNNGVVDDSQLPKDRFSAERLKGVDSTLKIQPAKLEDSAVYLCASSPAGGRSNTEAFFGQGTRLTVV.

CDR3 nucleotides: TGCGCCAGCAGCCAACGGCTGTCAAGGGTGGAGGGGACTAGCACAGATACGCAGTATTTT. It codes for CASSQRLSRVEGTSTDTQYF. The chain combines TRBV4-3 with TRBJ2-3; D is perhaps TRBD2 (6 bases). The CDR3 extends over 20 amino acids. V dropped 2 bases and J dropped 0 bases, with 24 bases sitting between them. Per the germline V gene, CDR1 is LGHNA and CDR2 is YSLEER.

The rearrangement links TRBV7-2 to TRBJ1-6; D is undetermined. Looked up from germline, CDR1 is SGHTA and CDR2 is FQGNSA. The CDR3 is 15 amino acids. V was shortened by 5 bases and J by 2 bases, with 10 bases between the two germline ends. The CDR3 bases are TGTGCCAGCAGCCTCGTGGCGGCCTATAATTCACCCCTCCACTTT. Translating it yields CASSLVAAYNSPLHF. Full variable domain (rest looked up from reference TRBV7-2 and TRBJ1-6): GAGVSQSPSNKVTEKGKDVELRCDPISGHTALYWYRQSLGQGLEFLIYFQGNSAPDKSGLPSDRFSAERTGGSVSTLTIQRTQQEDSAVYLCASSLVAAYNSPLHFGNGTRLTVT.

As concerns this clone: The sample holds other DNA sequences that translate to the same CDR3. This sequence joins TRBV12-3 or TRBV12-4 and TRBJ1-2, with D unresolved. V was trimmed by 1 base and J by 8 bases, leaving 11 bases between them. The CDR3 runs 13 residues. DNA for the CDR3: TGTGCCAGCAGTTTAGAGAGGGCGGGGGGCTACACCTTC. Translation gives CASSLERAGGYTF.

J is TRBJ2-1 and V is TRBV24-1, with D uncertain. The CDR3 runs to 11 residues. The germline V gene has CDR1 KGHDR and CDR2 SFDVKD. V lost 3 bases and J 10 bases, leaving 6 bases between the germline ends. This CDR3 is CATSDRYEQFF. The CDR3 DNA sequence: TGTGCCACCAGTGATCGGTACGAGCAGTTCTTC.

V and J are TRBV9 and TRBJ2-7; TRBD2 agrees at 7 bases. CDR3 size: 13 residues. CDR1 is SGDLS and CDR2 is YYNGEE in the germline V gene. Trimming at V came to 4 bases and at J to 7 bases, leaving 8 bases not matched to a gene. The CDR3 nucleotides are TGTGCCAGCAGCTACGGGACTACGACAGAGCAGTACTTC. Its protein product is CASSYGTTTEQYF.

The chain combines TRBV5-6 with TRBJ2-7; 9 nucleotides line up with TRBD1. Trimming cost V 5 bases and J 5 bases; bases outside gene matches: 17. Germline-derived CDR1 and CDR2 are SGHDT and YYEEEE. This CDR3 region has 17 residues. The CDR3 coding sequence is TGTGCCAGCAGGTCCGGGACAGGGTTACTCATTCAGAACGAGCAGTACTTC. Its translation: CASRSGTGLLIQNEQYF.

This rearrangement joins TRBV28 to TRBJ2-7; D is undetermined. In germline, CDR1 is MDHEN, CDR2 SYDVKM. The CDR3 has 17 amino acids. The ends were cut back, 3 bases at V and 5 bases at J, with 23 bases in the middle. The CDR3: CASSFRPIRIRSDEQYF. The CDR3 DNA is TGTGCCAGCAGTTTTCGCCCTATTCGCATCCGATCCGACGAGCAGTACTTC.

This clone has only one observation. The V and J genes are TRBV6-1 and TRBJ1-2; D possibly corresponds to TRBD1 (5 bases). Deletions cut 3 bases from V and 9 bases from J, with 11 bases between. CDR1 MNHNS and CDR2 SASEGT come from the germline V gene. The CDR3 sequence is 12 residues long. CDR3 protein: CASSDPGRSYTF. CDR3 coding DNA: TGTGCCAGCAGTGATCCAGGGAGGAGCTACACCTTC.

As to this clone: The same CDR3 is also encoded by other DNA sequences in this sample. The V call is TRBV30, the J call TRBJ2-3; D call uncertain. The CDR3 has 10 amino acids. The ends were cut back, 5 bases at V and 6 bases at J, with 6 bases in the middle. Germline CDR1 and CDR2: GTSNPN and SVGIG (reference sequence). This chain's CDR3 is CAWSVDTQYF. In DNA form, the CDR3 reads TGTGCCTGGTCGGTGGATACGCAGTATTTT.

This chain joins TRBV18 and TRBJ2-5, with D tentatively TRBD2 (6 bases). The germline V gene encodes CDR1 KGHSH and CDR2 LQKENI. The CDR3 covers 13 residues. Trimming stripped 6 bases from V and 5 bases from J, with 13 bases between. The CDR3 DNA reads TGTGCCAGCTCTCTCGGGAGTGGGGAGACCCAGTACTTC. Translated: CASSLGSGETQYF. The variable domain in full, completed from reference TRBV18 and TRBJ2-5, reads NAGVMQNPRHLVRRRGQEARLRCSPMKGHSHVYWYRQLPEEGLKFMVYLQKENIIDESGMPKERFSAEFPKEGPSILRIQQVVRGDSAAYFCASSLGSGETQYFGPGTRLLVL.

In this sample, this clone turned up once. This chain uses TRBV5-1 with TRBJ2-3; D remains unclear. This CDR3 comprises 14 residues. Germline values: CDR1 SGHRS, CDR2 YFSETQ. Trimming left V 3 bases short and J 2 bases short, with 10 bases between. This CDR3 reads CASSSYSSTDTQYF. The CDR3 DNA reads as TGCGCCAGCAGCTCGTATTCGTCCACAGATACGCAGTATTTT.

This clone has more than one count but fewer than ten. This sequence joins TRBV15 and TRBJ2-7; D gene uncertain. The CDR3 has 14 amino acids. Germline values: CDR1 LNHNV, CDR2 YYDKDF (reference sequence). V lost 0 bases and J lost 3, with 9 bases in between. In DNA form, the CDR3 reads TGTGCCACCAGCAGAGATGGCCCCAGCTACGAGCAGTACTTC. This translates into CATSRDGPSYEQYF.

This rearrangement joins TRBV25-1 to TRBJ1-6; the match to TRBD1 covers 7 bases. This CDR3 contains 13 residues. V was pared by 7 bases and J by 7 bases, with 4 bases of the junction left unmatched. CDR1 and CDR2 from the germline V gene are MGHDK and SYGVNS. The CDR3: CASTQGRNSPLHF. CDR3 coding DNA: TGTGCCAGCACACAGGGGCGAAATTCACCCCTCCACTTT.

This clone was observed once. The chain has TRBV6-5 and TRBJ2-6; D is unresolved. Trimming took 5 bases from V and 2 from J, leaving 7 bases between them. Germline loops: CDR1 MNHEY, CDR2 SVGAGI. The CDR3 runs to 14 residues. CDR3 amino acids: CASSREAGANVLTF. The CDR3, as DNA: TGTGCCAGCAGTCGAGAGGCTGGGGCCAACGTCCTGACTTTC.

V is TRBV9 and J is TRBJ1-6, with a tentative D call TRBD1 (6 bases). V was cut by 1 base and J by 8 bases, with 10 bases left in between. Germline lookup yields CDR1 SGDLS and CDR2 YYNGEE. The CDR3 is 14 residues long. The CDR3 loop is CASSVTQGDSPLHF. CDR3 sequence (DNA): TGTGCCAGCAGCGTAACACAGGGAGATTCACCCCTCCACTTT.

The chain has TRBV12-3 or TRBV12-4 and TRBJ1-5, with D unresolved. This CDR3 is 12 amino acids long. V shed 6 bases and J shed 6 bases, with 9 bases lying between them. The CDR3 reads CASSSSSQPQHF. The CDR3 region has the DNA TGTGCCAGCAGCTCCTCGAGTCAGCCCCAGCATTTT.

This rearrangement joins TRBV19 to TRBJ2-1, with TRBD2 matching over 7 bases. Germline V gene data show CDR1 as LNHDA and CDR2 as SQIVND (reference sequence). The CDR3 spans 14 residues. Trimming removed 3 bases from V and 5 bases from J; junction bases left unmatched: 4. CDR3 DNA sequence: TGTGCCAGTAGTATCCTAGCGGCAAACAATGAGCAGTTCTTC. The encoded protein is CASSILAANNEQFF.

The J gene is TRBJ1-4, the V gene TRBV12-3 or TRBV12-4; no firm D call. V was clipped by 6 bases and J by 8 bases, with 10 bases between them. This CDR3 has 12 amino acids. The CDR3 here is CASRGGGEKLFF. Written as DNA, the CDR3 is TGTGCCAGCAGGGGAGGAGGGGAAAAACTGTTTTTT.

This clone was seen once. The chain combines TRBV6-5 with TRBJ1-2; the match to TRBD1 covers 8 bases. Germline V CDR1 and CDR2: MNHEY, SVGAGI. V gave up 5 bases and J gave up 5 bases; unmatched junction bases: 10. The CDR3 loop spans 15 amino acids. In DNA, the CDR3 is TGTGCCAGCAGTCAGCAGGGGGCAAAACGGTATGGCTACACCTTC. The encoded protein is CASSQQGAKRYGYTF.

V gene TRBV12-3 or TRBV12-4 combines with J gene TRBJ2-7; D is ambiguous. V dropped 6 bases and J dropped 3 bases, with 6 bases sitting between them. The CDR3 has 11 residues. The CDR3 protein is CASSTYYEQYF. The CDR3, as DNA: TGTGCCAGCAGCACCTACTACGAGCAGTACTTC.

V and J are TRBV18 and TRBJ2-2, with D possibly being TRBD1 (6 bases). This CDR3 is 16 amino acids long. V was cut by 0 bases and J by 8 bases, with 16 bases left in between. The germline gives CDR1 KGHSH, CDR2 LQKENI. In DNA, the CDR3 is TGTGCCAGCTCACCACCGAACAGGGTTGATACGGGGGAGCTGTTTTTT. This codes for CASSPPNRVDTGELFF.

The chain carries TRBV10-3 and TRBJ1-1, with D unresolved. The CDR3 spans 14 residues. Germline V gives CDR1 ENHRY, CDR2 SYGVKD. V was clipped by 2 bases and J by 2 bases, with 9 bases between them. Written as DNA, the CDR3 is TGTGCCATCAGTGAGCTAGGAGGTAACACTGAAGCTTTCTTT. Encoded protein: CAISELGGNTEAFF.